The 22 T cell receptor beta chains reported below all come from one sample, sequenced in a study of cytomegalovirus exposure and HLA in healthy donors. The table came from immunoSEQ multiplex PCR; TCRdb's copy has only in-frame clones and leaves some out. The table has roughly 330,000 clones, around 90% seen once; the top ten hold over 1%. Sequenced material: PBMCs. Every receptor here comes from a woman in her twenties or thirties in good health and CMV-seropositive.

The rearrangement links TRBV14 to TRBJ2-7; D possibly uses TRBD1 or TRBD2 (5 bases each). The CDR3 sequence is 15 residues long. V lost 1 base, J lost 2 bases, and 12 bases lay in between. The V gene's germline CDR1 is SGHDN and CDR2 FVKESK. CDR3 in amino acids: CASSQVPGPTYEQYF. The CDR3 DNA reads as TGTGCCAGCAGCCAAGTACCGGGACCCACCTACGAGCAGTACTTC.

The V call is TRBV9, the J call TRBJ2-1; no clear D gene. This CDR3 comprises 14 residues. Germline CDR1 is SGDLS and CDR2 is YYNGEE. V was clipped by 0 bases and J by 6 bases, with 10 bases between them. The CDR3 here is CASSVAGIGNEQFF. The CDR3 DNA follows: TGTGCCAGCAGCGTAGCCGGAATAGGCAATGAGCAGTTCTTC.

The chain joins TRBV7-6 to TRBJ2-3; perhaps D is TRBD1 or TRBD2 (6 bases each). Germline CDR1 and CDR2: SGHVS and FNYEAQ. V dropped 2 bases and J dropped 4 bases, with 13 bases sitting between them. This CDR3 has 15 residues. The DNA for the CDR3 is TGTGCCAGCAGCTTAAACCCGGGGGCCCCAGATACGCAGTATTTT. Translated: CASSLNPGAPDTQYF.

The rearrangement links TRBV19 to TRBJ2-3; the match to TRBD2 covers 11 bases. V shed 1 base and J 3 bases; nucleotides not matched to a gene: 9. The germline CDR1 and CDR2 sequences are LNHDA and SQIVND (reference sequence). CDR3 length: 18 residues. The chain's CDR3 is CASSIARLAGYGTDTQYF. CDR3 sequence (DNA): TGTGCCAGTAGTATAGCCAGACTAGCGGGATATGGGACAGATACGCAGTATTTT.

The chain combines TRBV9 with TRBJ2-7; a weak D match, TRBD2 (6 bases). Deletions cut 1 base from V and 3 bases from J, with 11 bases between. Germline CDR1 and CDR2: SGDLS and YYNGEE. This CDR3 is 14 amino acids long. Here the CDR3 DNA reads TGTGCCAGCAGCGTAACGGGGGACTTCTACGAGCAGTACTTC. It specifies CASSVTGDFYEQYF.

V is TRBV7-2 and J is TRBJ1-3; D ambiguous. Trimming removed 4 bases at V and 0 bases at J, with 13 bases between. Germline V gene data show CDR1 as SGHTA and CDR2 as FQGNSA. The CDR3 runs 16 residues. The CDR3 loop is CASSSPAPNSGNTIYF. CDR3 coding DNA: TGTGCCAGCAGCTCACCTGCACCCAACTCTGGAAACACCATATATTTT. The full variable domain, in which reference TRBV7-2 and TRBJ1-3 provide the parts outside the CDR3, is GAGVSQSPSNKVTEKGKDVELRCDPISGHTALYWYRQSLGQGLEFLIYFQGNSAPDKSGLPSDRFSAERTGGSVSTLTIQRTQQEDSAVYLCASSSPAPNSGNTIYFGEGSWLTVV.

This clone was picked up a small number of times. The genes are TRBV2 and TRBJ1-3; D is undetermined. Trimming shortened V by 4 bases and J by 4 bases, and 2 bases separated the two germline ends. The CDR3 contains 11 residues. Germline V gene data show CDR1 as SNHLY and CDR2 as FYNNEI. CDR3 loop: CASSVGNTIYF. The CDR3 DNA sequence: TGTGCCAGCAGTGTGGGAAACACCATATATTTT. The whole variable domain, filled in from reference TRBV2 and TRBJ1-3, reads EPEVTQTPSHQVTQMGQEVILRCVPISNHLYFYWYRQILGQKVEFLVSFYNNEISEKSEIFDDQFSVERPDGSNFTLKIRSTKLEDSAMYFCASSVGNTIYFGEGSWLTVV.

This chain connects TRBV27 to TRBJ2-2, with D unclear. Between the trimmed V and J ends, which lost 3 bases and 2 bases, there was a span of 4 bases. CDR3 length equals 13 residues. In germline, CDR1 is MNHEY, CDR2 SMNVEV (reference sequence). This CDR3 reads CASSFPNTGELFF. CDR3 nucleotides: TGTGCCAGCAGTTTTCCTAACACCGGGGAGCTGTTTTTT.

The chain recombines TRBV27 with TRBJ2-3; 12 nucleotides agree with TRBD2. The CDR3 length is 18 residues. Trimming at V came to 2 bases and at J to 2 bases, leaving 8 bases not matched to a gene. The germline V gene has CDR1 MNHEY and CDR2 SMNVEV (reference sequence). In nucleotides, the CDR3 is TGTGCCAGCAGTTTAGAGGCCGGGACTAGCGGGTCCACAGATACGCAGTATTTT. It is translated as CASSLEAGTSGSTDTQYF.

The V gene is TRBV27, the J gene TRBJ2-7, with 11 bases lining up with TRBD2. Unmatched junction bases numbered 12, after V lost 5 bases and J lost 6 bases. Germline assignment: CDR1 MNHEY and CDR2 SMNVEV (reference sequence). CDR3 size: 16 residues. The CDR3 bases are TGTGCCAGCAGTCTAGTAGCGGGAGGGCCAAAAGGCGAGCAGTACTTC. Protein: CASSLVAGGPKGEQYF.

CDR3 nucleotide sequence: TGTGCCATCAGTGAGTCGGCCGGAAAGACCTACGAGCAGTACTTC. This translates into CAISESAGKTYEQYF. V is TRBV10-3 and J is TRBJ2-7, with unresolved D. This CDR3 is 15 amino acids long. V lost 0 bases to trimming and J lost 2 bases, with 11 bases between them. Germline V gene data show CDR1 as ENHRY and CDR2 as SYGVKD.

This chain uses TRBV27 with TRBJ2-5, with TRBD1 matching over 11 bases. In germline, CDR1 is MNHEY, CDR2 SMNVEV (reference sequence). The V and J ends lost 6 bases and 10 bases, in that order; junction bases with no gene match: 13. CDR3 length equals 15 residues. The chain's CDR3 is CASSSPGQGATGQYF. CDR3 sequence (DNA): TGTGCCAGCAGCAGCCCCGGACAGGGGGCTACAGGCCAGTACTTC.

This clone was observed at least ten times. The rearrangement links TRBV9 to TRBJ1-1; D uncertain. The V gene lost 2 bases and the J gene lost 6 bases, with 17 bases spanning the gap. The germline CDR1 and CDR2 sequences are SGDLS and YYNGEE. CDR3 length: 15 amino acids. The CDR3 sequence: CASSVVAVGSAEAFF. For the CDR3, the DNA is TGTGCCAGCAGCGTGGTAGCCGTGGGGTCAGCTGAAGCTTTCTTT.

This clone turned up a few times. The rearrangement links TRBV2 to TRBJ2-7, with a possible D match to TRBD1 (5 bases). The CDR3 contains 13 residues. Germline CDR1 reads SNHLY; CDR2 reads FYNNEI. V lost 6 bases to trimming and J lost 2 bases, with 11 bases between them. The chain's CDR3 is CASRWGRAYEQYF. CDR3 sequence (DNA): TGTGCCAGCAGGTGGGGCAGAGCCTACGAGCAGTACTTC.

The rearrangement links TRBV7-2 to TRBJ2-1; D remains ambiguous. The V gene's germline CDR1 is SGHTA and CDR2 FQGNSA. CDR3 length: 12 residues. Trimming stripped 2 bases from V and 9 bases from J, with 8 bases between. CDR3 nucleotides: TGTGCCAGCAGCTTACCACACCTTGAGCAGTTCTTC. This codes for CASSLPHLEQFF.

This chain links TRBV9 with TRBJ2-2, with 7 bases matching TRBD2. The CDR3 totals 15 residues. Per the germline V gene, CDR1 is SGDLS and CDR2 is YYNGEE. The J segment lost 0 bases and the V segment lost 4 bases, leaving 3 bases of the junction unmatched. CDR3 residues: CASSTLASNTGELFF. CDR3 sequence (DNA): TGTGCCAGCAGCACACTAGCGTCGAACACCGGGGAGCTGTTTTTT.

This clone has ten or more counts. Other nucleotide sequences from this sample produce the same CDR3. This chain uses TRBV28 with TRBJ1-2; the D gene is possibly TRBD1 (5 bases). The CDR3 is 13 residues long. The germline V gene has CDR1 MDHEN and CDR2 SYDVKM. V was trimmed by 6 bases and J by 6 bases, leaving 14 bases between them. CDR3 sequence: CASSLGPGNGYTF. CDR3 coding DNA: TGTGCCAGCAGCTTGGGGCCAGGGAATGGCTACACCTTC.

This clone was found a few times. The CDR3 nucleotides are TGCGCCAGCAGCTTGGCCCAGGACAACACCGGGGAGCTGTTTTTT. Its translation is CASSLAQDNTGELFF. The chain recombines TRBV5-1 with TRBJ2-2, with unresolved D. The V end lost 0 bases, the J end lost 2 bases, and 8 bases lay between the germline ends. This CDR3 contains 15 residues. Germline assignment: CDR1 SGHRS and CDR2 YFSETQ. Supplemented by reference TRBV5-1 and TRBJ2-2, the full variable domain reads KAGVTQTPRYLIKTRGQQVTLSCSPISGHRSVSWYQQTPGQGLQFLFEYFSETQRNKGNFPGRFSGRQFSNSRSEMNVSTLELGDSALYLCASSLAQDNTGELFFGEGSRLTVL.

The chain carries TRBV5-1 and TRBJ2-2, with D possibly matching TRBD1 (5 bases). V shed 1 base and J shed 5 bases, with 12 bases lying between them. The CDR3 consists of 15 residues. The germline CDR1 and CDR2 sequences are SGHRS and YFSETQ. CDR3 sequence: CASSLQGRATGELFF. The CDR3 coding sequence is TGCGCCAGCAGCTTGCAGGGAAGGGCTACCGGGGAGCTGTTTTTT.

This clone occurred a few times. The rearrangement links TRBV25-1 to TRBJ2-7; D perhaps matches TRBD2 (6 bases). This CDR3 comprises 16 residues. V shed 1 base and J shed 2 bases, with 15 bases lying between them. Germline-derived CDR1 and CDR2 are MGHDK and SYGVNS. The chain's CDR3 is CASSESTSAGAYEQYF. The CDR3 DNA is TGTGCCAGCAGTGAATCCACTTCAGCGGGCGCCTACGAGCAGTACTTC.

The rearrangement links TRBV5-1 to TRBJ1-5, with 8 bases aligning to TRBD1. The CDR3 has 17 amino acids. Germline V lookup: CDR1 SGHRS, CDR2 YFSETQ. The V segment lost 0 bases and the J segment 0 bases; nucleotides outside the gene matches: 5. The CDR3 sequence: CASSLGTGSNSNQPQHF. In DNA, the CDR3 is TGCGCCAGCAGCTTGGGGACAGGGTCGAATAGCAATCAGCCCCAGCATTTT.

The rearrangement links TRBV14 to TRBJ2-1, with 12 positions matching TRBD2. V lost 1 base to trimming and J lost 5 bases; unmatched junction nucleotides: 12. Looked up from germline, CDR1 is SGHDN and CDR2 is FVKESK. The CDR3 consists of 19 residues. CDR3 sequence: CASSQVTPLLAGGDNEQFF. Here the CDR3 DNA reads TGTGCCAGCAGCCAAGTTACCCCTTTGCTAGCGGGAGGGGACAATGAGCAGTTCTTC.